What follows describes a single T cell receptor beta chain. Its cognate antigen is unknown. TCRdb's copy holds only in-frame clones and misses some; the assay was immunoSEQ multiplex PCR. Here the sample spans approximately 60,000 clones, roughly 90% being singletons. The data were obtained in a study of graft-versus-host responses after intestinal transplantation. About the research overall: Recipients received multivisceral, liver-intestinal, or isolated intestinal transplants.

General observations from the study: Within allografts, high graft-versus-host to host-versus-graft clonal ratios were seen among patients with graft-donor T cell macrochimerism. Early declines in HvG clones that occurred post-transplant were associated with peak circulating GvH clone levels.

The CDR3 is 14 amino acids. Germline loops: CDR1 SGHAT, CDR2 FQNNGV. The V end was cut by 0 bases, the J end by 5 bases, with 10 bases between. The material was PBMCs, obtained 26 days after transplant. The chain uses TRBV11-2 and TRBJ1-2; maybe TRBD1 (5 bases). The sequence was obtained from a human patient who received an intestinal transplant, so some T cells may come from the graft donor. The DNA for the CDR3 is TGTGCCAGCAGCTTAGATGGGGCTGATTATGGCTACACCTTC. Protein product: CASSLDGADYGYTF.